The T cell receptor (beta chain) under discussion was sequenced for a study of blood T cells in healthy people across ages. About the study: Template switching recovered approximately one barcoded beta molecule for every two T cells.

General observations from the study: Those diversity estimates obtained from one million T cells were thought to be underestimates. Naive and antigen-experienced cells could not be conclusively compared, given unsorted PBMCs.

Together with a sample-barcoded 5' primer, a J-beta primer mix was included in a second PCR lasting roughly 7 to 11 cycles. TCRdb reprocessed the 5' RACE reads with MiXCR, giving one entry per CDR3 protein. The sample consists of some 750,000 distinct CDR3 sequences, about a fifth of them appearing once. The sample holds a few counts of this clonotype. What it recognizes is unknown. This CDR3 contains 15 residues. V trimming: 3 bases; J trimming: 1 base; junction bases outside the gene matches: 3. The sequence was collected from a man aged 70-80 years in good health. The sequenced sample was blood. This chain links TRBV12-3 or TRBV12-4 with TRBJ2-7; 10 bases agree with TRBD2. The CDR3: CASSFLAGASYEQYF. In DNA, the CDR3 is TGTGCCAGCAGTTTTCTAGCGGGGGCATCCTACGAGCAGTACTTC.